Listed here is a single TCR beta chain. In the original processing: It was from reference gene primer amplification that nucleated cell counts were estimated. The protocol was immunoSEQ multiplex PCR, while the TCRdb copy is restricted to in-frame clones and leaves out a portion. The V and J calls and clone size were taken over from that table, and D and trimming were inferred from the DNA. The sample consists of some 45,000 clones, around 92% of them appearing once. The record originates from a study of blood T cell repertoires in COVID-19. Background on the study: Nucleic acid was either cDNA or gDNA, and it came from T cells, B-cell-depleted T cells, or PBMCs.

Germline CDR1 GTSNPN, CDR2 SVGIG (reference sequence). The germline V and J ends were trimmed by 0 bases and 9 bases, with 6 bases remaining between them. The CDR3 is 12 residues long. The sequencing input was peripheral blood. The source of this sequence is a human donor in a cohort sampled during active COVID-19. This chain uses TRBV30 with TRBJ1-6; D ambiguous. The DNA for the CDR3 is TGTGCCTGGAGTGTCGCCAGTTCACCCCTCCACTTT. Protein: CAWSVASSPLHF.